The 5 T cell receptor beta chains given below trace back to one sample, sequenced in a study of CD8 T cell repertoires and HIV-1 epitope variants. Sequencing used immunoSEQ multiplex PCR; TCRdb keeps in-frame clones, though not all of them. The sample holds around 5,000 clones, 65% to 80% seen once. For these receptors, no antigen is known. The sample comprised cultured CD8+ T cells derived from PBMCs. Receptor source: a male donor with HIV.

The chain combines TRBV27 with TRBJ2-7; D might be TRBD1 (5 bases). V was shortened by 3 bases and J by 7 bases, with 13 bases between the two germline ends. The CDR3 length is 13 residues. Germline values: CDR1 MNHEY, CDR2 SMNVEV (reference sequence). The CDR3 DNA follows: TGTGCCAGCAGTTTGGTAGGGGATGAGGAGCAGTACTTC. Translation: CASSLVGDEEQYF.

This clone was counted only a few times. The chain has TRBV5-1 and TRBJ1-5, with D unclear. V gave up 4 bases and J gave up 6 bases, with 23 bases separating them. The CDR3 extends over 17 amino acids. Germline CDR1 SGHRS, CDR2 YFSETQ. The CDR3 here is CASSPVPDIGRAQPQHF. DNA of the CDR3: TGCGCCAGCAGCCCGGTACCTGACATCGGGAGGGCTCAGCCCCAGCATTTT.

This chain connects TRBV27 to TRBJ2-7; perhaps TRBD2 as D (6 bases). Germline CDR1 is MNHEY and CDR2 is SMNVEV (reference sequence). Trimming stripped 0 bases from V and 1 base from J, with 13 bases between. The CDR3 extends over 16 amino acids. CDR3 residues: CASSLSEGTVSYEQYF. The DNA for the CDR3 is TGTGCCAGCAGTTTATCGGAGGGGACTGTATCCTACGAGCAGTACTTC.

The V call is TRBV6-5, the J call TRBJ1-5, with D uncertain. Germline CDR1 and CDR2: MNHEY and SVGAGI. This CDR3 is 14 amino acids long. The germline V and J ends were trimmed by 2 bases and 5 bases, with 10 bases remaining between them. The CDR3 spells CASSYTVTDQPQHF. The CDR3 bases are TGTGCCAGCAGTTACACCGTAACTGATCAGCCCCAGCATTTT.

CDR3 in amino acids: CASDPTSGREQYF. Written as DNA, the CDR3 is TGTGCCAGCGACCCGACTAGCGGGAGGGAGCAGTACTTC. The chain carries TRBV2 and TRBJ2-5, with 14 positions matching TRBD2. Trimming at V came to 8 bases and at J to 11 bases, leaving 7 bases not matched to a gene. Germline V gene sequence: CDR1 SNHLY, CDR2 FYNNEI. The CDR3 length is 13 residues.